Presented here are 15 T cell receptor beta chains from one specimen sequenced in a study of T cell responses to AZD1222 COVID-19 vaccine. Generated by immunoSEQ multiplex PCR, the TCRdb table keeps only in-frame clones and is missing some. The table includes 80,000 to 100,000 clones, 85% to 90% detected once. Here the sequenced sample was peripheral blood, taken 28 days after the second AZD1222 dose. All receptors come from an adult who received the AZD1222 COVID-19 vaccine.

The CDR3 DNA reads as TGTGCCAGCAGTTACTCGATAGGGGGCCACGAGCAGTACTTC. It encodes CASSYSIGGHEQYF. This sequence joins TRBV6-5 and TRBJ2-7; TRBD1 aligns across 7 bases. Germline CDR1 MNHEY, CDR2 SVGAGI. Losses at the gene ends were 0 bases for V and 5 bases for J; bases not matched to a gene: 4. The CDR3 loop spans 14 amino acids.

This clone was seen a few times. The J gene is TRBJ1-4, the V gene TRBV6-5, with D perhaps matching TRBD1 (5 bases). Germline values: CDR1 MNHEY, CDR2 SVGAGI. Between the trimmed V and J ends, which lost 6 bases and 6 bases, there was a span of 17 bases. The CDR3 covers 15 residues. The CDR3 DNA reads as TGTGCCAGCAGACCTTCGGGGGTCGTTTATGAAAAACTGTTTTTT. It codes for CASRPSGVVYEKLFF.

The chain links TRBV27 to TRBJ1-2; D possibly corresponds to TRBD1 (5 bases). CDR1 and CDR2 (germline): MNHEY, SMNVEV (reference sequence). The V end was cut by 8 bases, the J end by 5 bases, with 9 bases between. The CDR3 has 11 residues. The CDR3 spells CASGAGYGYTF. CDR3 in DNA: TGTGCCAGCGGGGCAGGGTATGGCTACACCTTC.

The chain joins TRBV18 to TRBJ2-2, with D tentatively TRBD1 (5 bases). This CDR3 has 15 residues. Germline V lookup: CDR1 KGHSH, CDR2 LQKENI. The V end lost 1 base, the J end lost 0 bases, and 6 bases lay between the germline ends. CDR3 in amino acids: CASSPQGTNTGELFF. The DNA of the CDR3 is TGTGCCAGCTCACCACAGGGGACGAACACCGGGGAGCTGTTTTTT.

The chain has TRBV7-2 and TRBJ1-3, with a weak D call TRBD1 (6 bases). Germline CDR1 reads SGHTA; CDR2 reads FQGNSA. The CDR3 is 15 amino acids. V was cut by 5 bases and J by 0 bases, with 11 bases left in between. CDR3 amino acids: CASSPGGSSGNTIYF. CDR3 coding DNA: TGTGCCAGCAGCCCTGGGGGCAGCTCTGGAAACACCATATATTTT.

The sample holds one count of this clone. The rearrangement links TRBV7-8 to TRBJ2-1, with D perhaps assigned TRBD1 or TRBD2 (6 bases each). The V gene lost 1 base and the J gene lost 7 bases, with 11 bases spanning the gap. Germline CDR1 and CDR2: SGHVS and FQNEAQ. The CDR3 covers 14 residues. CDR3 region: CASSLVRGRNEQFF. In nucleotides, the CDR3 is TGTGCCAGCAGCTTAGTACGGGGGCGGAATGAGCAGTTCTTC.

CDR3 region: CASSHGLAGTYEQYF. CDR3 DNA: TGTGCCAGCAGCCACGGACTAGCGGGGACCTACGAGCAGTACTTC. This chain links TRBV11-2 with TRBJ2-7; 12 bases align to TRBD2. V shed 5 bases and J 2 bases; nucleotides not matched to a gene: 4. Germline values: CDR1 SGHAT, CDR2 FQNNGV. This CDR3 contains 15 residues.

Only a few counts were recorded for this clone. The J gene is TRBJ1-2, the V gene TRBV5-1; D is unclear. Trimming took off 1 base at V and 7 bases at J, with 11 bases between the two ends. The germline gives CDR1 SGHRS, CDR2 YFSETQ. The CDR3 spans 13 residues. CDR3 DNA sequence: TGCGCCAGCAGCTTGACCGGGATGTCTGGCTACACCTTC. Residues: CASSLTGMSGYTF.

The genes are TRBV7-6 and TRBJ1-6; no reliable D call. Germline CDR1 is SGHVS and CDR2 is FNYEAQ. The CDR3 runs to 15 residues. Trimming removed 1 base from V and 7 bases from J, with 11 bases in between. CDR3 protein: CASSLDQAWNSPLHF. DNA for the CDR3: TGTGCCAGCAGCTTAGATCAGGCATGGAATTCACCCCTCCACTTT.

The genes are TRBV7-3 and TRBJ2-1; 8 bases are a match to TRBD2. Trimming cost V 6 bases and J 1 base; bases outside gene matches: 8. This CDR3 spans 16 amino acids. Germline CDR1 and CDR2: SGHTA and FQGTGA. The CDR3 DNA reads TGTGCCAGCAGTAAGGAGCGGGGGTGGTCCTACAATGAGCAGTTCTTC. This codes for CASSKERGWSYNEQFF.

V usage is TRBV5-1 and J usage is TRBJ2-5, with 9 bases fitting TRBD2. The CDR3 loop spans 14 amino acids. V shed 9 bases, J shed 5 bases, and the junction held 11 bases outside the gene matches. Looked up from germline, CDR1 is SGHRS and CDR2 is YFSETQ. The CDR3 DNA reads TGCGCCACCAATGGGGGGACTAGCTCCGAGACCCAGTACTTC. Translated, it gives CATNGGTSSETQYF.

The chain links TRBV5-4 to TRBJ2-1; 8 nucleotides line up with TRBD2. V dropped 4 bases and J dropped 0; count of bases not matched to a gene: 9. Germline lookup yields CDR1 SGHNT and CDR2 YYREEE (reference sequence). The CDR3 loop spans 17 amino acids. The CDR3 loop reads CASSPLGGGSSYNEQFF. For the CDR3, the DNA is TGTGCCAGCAGCCCCCTGGGCGGGGGGAGCTCCTACAATGAGCAGTTCTTC. The full variable domain, with the rest looked up from reference TRBV5-4 and TRBJ2-1, is ETGVTQSPTHLIKTRGQQVTLRCSSQSGHNTVSWYQQALGQGPQFIFQYYREEENGRGNFPPRFSGLQFPNYSSELNVNALELDDSALYLCASSPLGGGSSYNEQFFGPGTRLTVL.

The rearrangement links TRBV9 to TRBJ1-2; TRBD1 might be the D (6 bases). This CDR3 spans 17 amino acids. Germline V gene sequence: CDR1 SGDLS, CDR2 YYNGEE. Trimming took 0 bases from V and 2 from J, leaving 17 bases between them. The CDR3 sequence: CASSVATDRAINYGYTF. The CDR3 coding sequence is TGTGCCAGCAGCGTAGCTACGGACAGAGCAATAAACTATGGCTACACCTTC.

This chain joins TRBV13 and TRBJ1-2; 8 bases are shared with TRBD1. After removal of 2 bases from V and 3 bases from J, the junction contained 2 bases not matched to a gene. Germline V CDR1 and CDR2: PRHDT, FYEKMQ (reference sequence). The CDR3 sequence is 14 residues long. CDR3 DNA: TGTGCCAGCAGCTTACGCAGGGGGCACTATGGCTACACCTTC. Its translation: CASSLRRGHYGYTF.

The chain couples TRBV5-5 to TRBJ1-2, with D hard to call. CDR1 and CDR2 from the germline V gene are SGHKS and YYEKEE (reference sequence). The germline V and J ends were trimmed by 4 bases and 4 bases, with 17 bases remaining between them. The CDR3 is 15 amino acids. CDR3 residues: CASSEQNSLIYGYTF. The CDR3 nucleotides are TGTGCCAGCAGCGAACAAAACAGCCTTATCTATGGCTACACCTTC.